Shown below are 20 T cell receptor beta chains from a single sample sequenced in a study of blood T cell repertoires in COVID-19. Clones were sequenced by immunoSEQ multiplex PCR, and TCRdb holds only the in-frame ones, with some missing. Of about 13,000 clones in the sample, 90% were seen once. Sequencing input: peripheral blood. These receptor sequences come from a human donor with active COVID-19. The donor label of this sample is uncertain.

This clone was seen a few times. The V call is TRBV7-2, the J call TRBJ2-5; 10 bases match TRBD2. V was pared by 2 bases and J by 1 base, with 10 bases of the junction left unmatched. Germline assignment: CDR1 SGHTA and CDR2 FQGNSA. This CDR3 has 18 amino acids. CDR3 amino acids: CASSLISTSGALQETQYF. The CDR3 DNA is TGTGCCAGCAGCTTAATTAGCACTAGCGGGGCCCTCCAAGAGACCCAGTACTTC.

This chain uses TRBV7-2 with TRBJ1-2; D remains ambiguous. Trimming pared 1 base from V and 6 bases from J, leaving 18 bases between. Germline-derived CDR1 and CDR2 are SGHTA and FQGNSA. The CDR3 contains 16 residues. The CDR3: CASSLVPRLKEHGYTF. In DNA, the CDR3 is TGTGCCAGCAGCTTAGTTCCCAGGCTGAAAGAGCATGGCTACACCTTC. The full variable domain, with the rest looked up from reference TRBV7-2 and TRBJ1-2, is GAGVSQSPSNKVTEKGKDVELRCDPISGHTALYWYRQSLGQGLEFLIYFQGNSAPDKSGLPSDRFSAERTGGSVSTLTIQRTQQEDSAVYLCASSLVPRLKEHGYTFGSGTRLTVV.

V is TRBV3-1 (or the pseudogene TRBV3-2) and J is TRBJ2-5; D gene uncertain. V lost 5 bases and J 4 bases, leaving 11 bases between the germline ends. Germline V gene data show CDR1 as LGHDT and CDR2 as YNNKEL (reference sequence). The CDR3 has 13 amino acids. Here the CDR3 DNA reads TGTGCCAGCAGCTCATCGGGTCGAGAGACCCAGTACTTC. Translation: CASSSSGRETQYF.

V usage is TRBV6-5 and J usage is TRBJ1-5, with TRBD1 identical over 7 bases. CDR1 is MNHEY and CDR2 is SVGAGI in the germline V gene. The CDR3 totals 15 residues. V shed 6 bases and J 1 base; nucleotides not matched to a gene: 6. Written as DNA, the CDR3 is TGTGCCAGCAGATCAGGGGGTTTGAGCAATCAGCCCCAGCATTTT. Translation: CASRSGGLSNQPQHF.

The genes are TRBV28 and TRBJ1-2; D possibly corresponds to TRBD1 (6 bases). V dropped 5 bases and J dropped 4 bases, with 8 bases sitting between them. The CDR3 spans 12 residues. Germline CDR1 is MDHEN and CDR2 is SYDVKM. Here the CDR3 DNA reads TGTGCCAGCAGTGCGGACAGCTATGGCTACACCTTC. Encoded protein: CASSADSYGYTF.

The chain has TRBV7-9 and TRBJ1-1; 10 nucleotides match TRBD1. The ends lost 5 bases at V and 1 base at J; junction bases unmatched: 4. The germline CDR1 and CDR2 sequences are SEHNR and FQNEAQ (reference sequence). The CDR3 covers 15 residues. CDR3: CASSPWTGGNTEAFF. CDR3 nucleotides: TGTGCCAGCAGCCCATGGACAGGGGGGAACACTGAAGCTTTCTTT.

This chain connects TRBV7-8 to TRBJ2-1; TRBD2 matches at 11 bases. In germline, CDR1 is SGHVS, CDR2 FQNEAQ. The CDR3 is made up of 15 amino acids. After removal of 3 bases from V and 8 bases from J, the junction contained 6 bases not matched to a gene. CDR3 amino acids: CASSFVAGGRDEQFF. CDR3 coding DNA: TGTGCCAGCAGCTTCGTAGCGGGGGGGCGGGATGAGCAGTTCTTC.

The V gene is TRBV12-3 or TRBV12-4, the J gene TRBJ2-7; possible D gene TRBD1, 6 bases. The CDR3 length is 13 residues. The V end was cut by 3 bases, the J end by 4 bases, with 10 bases between. The CDR3 spells CASSFGTLYEQYF. The CDR3 bases are TGTGCCAGCAGTTTCGGGACATTATACGAGCAGTACTTC.

This chain links TRBV28 with TRBJ1-2, with a possible D match to TRBD1 (6 bases). Germline CDR1 reads MDHEN; CDR2 reads SYDVKM. The V and J ends lost 1 base and 0 bases respectively, with 12 bases between them. CDR3 length equals 16 residues. CDR3 DNA: TGTGCCAGCAGTTTATTGCCACAGGGTGCTAACTATGGCTACACCTTC. This sequence encodes CASSLLPQGANYGYTF.

The V and J genes are TRBV11-2 and TRBJ1-1; D perhaps matches TRBD1 (6 bases). This CDR3 is 12 amino acids long. Deletions cut 2 bases from V and 11 bases from J, with 12 bases between. The V gene's germline CDR1 is SGHAT and CDR2 FQNNGV. The CDR3 DNA reads as TGTGCCAGCAGCTTAAGCGGACAGTGGGCTTTCTTT. This encodes CASSLSGQWAFF. The whole variable domain, filled in from reference TRBV11-2 and TRBJ1-1, reads EAGVAQSPRYKIIEKRQSVAFWCNPISGHATLYWYQQILGQGPKLLIQFQNNGVVDDSQLPKDRFSAERLKGVDSTLKIQPAKLEDSAVYLCASSLSGQWAFFGQGTRLTVV.

V usage is TRBV27 and J usage is TRBJ2-3, with 13 bases matching TRBD2. Germline V gene sequence: CDR1 MNHEY, CDR2 SMNVEV (reference sequence). The CDR3 has 16 amino acids. Unmatched junction bases numbered 6, after V lost 0 bases and J lost 9 bases. Written as DNA, the CDR3 is TGTGCCAGCAGTTTATCCGGACTAGCGGGGGTTAAGACGCAGTATTTT. Encoded protein: CASSLSGLAGVKTQYF.

The rearrangement links TRBV6-1 to TRBJ1-5, with D hard to call. The germline CDR1 and CDR2 sequences are MNHNS and SASEGT. The V and J ends lost 0 bases and 4 bases respectively, with 7 bases between them. This CDR3 is 14 amino acids long. The CDR3 bases are TGTGCCAGCAGTGAAGCGGCCAGAAATCAGCCCCAGCATTTT. As protein: CASSEAARNQPQHF.

The CDR3 sequence: CASSQDLAKLFF. The CDR3 nucleotides read TGCGCCAGCAGCCAAGATTTGGCAAAACTGTTTTTT. The chain couples TRBV4-1 to TRBJ1-4; D not certain. In germline, CDR1 is MGHRA, CDR2 YSYEKL. The CDR3 loop spans 12 amino acids. Trimming removed 0 bases at V and 10 bases at J, with 6 bases between.

The rearrangement joins TRBV10-2 to TRBJ2-2; D remains ambiguous. Germline V gene lookup returns CDR1 WSHSY and CDR2 SAAADI. The length of the CDR3 is 14 residues. Trimming removed 6 bases at V and 0 bases at J, with 8 bases between. The CDR3 sequence is CASRTTANTGELFF. The CDR3 DNA follows: TGCGCCAGCAGAACCACAGCGAACACCGGGGAGCTGTTTTTT.

The rearrangement links TRBV11-2 to TRBJ1-2, with D tentatively TRBD1 (5 bases). Germline loops: CDR1 SGHAT, CDR2 FQNNGV. CDR3 length: 16 residues. V dropped 0 bases and J dropped 6 bases, with 17 bases sitting between them. CDR3 in amino acids: CASSLDRFGGADGYTF. Here the CDR3 DNA reads TGTGCCAGCAGCTTAGATCGATTCGGAGGGGCTGATGGCTACACCTTC.

CDR3 in DNA: TGTGCCAGCAGTACCGGACAGGGGGGGGCCTACGAGCAGTACTTC. Its translation: CASSTGQGGAYEQYF. The chain combines TRBV6-5 with TRBJ2-7, with 10 nucleotides matching TRBD1. With V trimmed by 5 bases and J by 2 bases, 6 bases remained unmatched. This CDR3 is 15 amino acids long. The germline V gene has CDR1 MNHEY and CDR2 SVGAGI.

This chain links TRBV6-1 with TRBJ2-5; 11 bases are a match to TRBD2. This CDR3 is built from 19 residues. V was clipped by 1 base and J by 1 base; unmatched bases: 11. Germline V gene sequence: CDR1 MNHNS, CDR2 SASEGT. The CDR3 reads CASSEDHVWGLAAQETQYF. The CDR3 DNA is TGTGCCAGCAGTGAAGACCATGTTTGGGGACTAGCGGCCCAAGAGACCCAGTACTTC.

The chain joins TRBV12-3 or TRBV12-4 to TRBJ1-2; 9 nucleotides line up with TRBD1. The CDR3 spans 13 residues. The J segment lost 8 bases and the V segment lost 4 bases, leaving 5 bases of the junction unmatched. The CDR3 region is CASSWGQGRGYTF. The CDR3 DNA sequence: TGTGCCAGCAGTTGGGGACAGGGTCGCGGCTACACCTTC.

The V call is TRBV6-1, the J call TRBJ2-5; TRBD2 might be the D (7 bases). Trimming stripped 1 base from V and 4 bases from J, with 16 bases between. Germline V gene data show CDR1 as MNHNS and CDR2 as SASEGT. This CDR3 is built from 16 residues. This CDR3 reads CASSEGGGALPETQYF. The CDR3 region has the DNA TGTGCCAGCAGTGAAGGCGGGGGCGCACTACCAGAGACCCAGTACTTC.

The CDR3 is CASSQGLAELDTQYF. CDR3 DNA: TGTGCCAGCAGCCAGGGACTAGCGGAGTTAGATACGCAGTATTTT. The gene calls are TRBV7-3 and TRBJ2-3; 11 bases align to TRBD2. The germline V gene encodes CDR1 SGHTA and CDR2 FQGTGA. The CDR3 covers 15 residues. V shed 5 bases, J shed 5 bases, and the junction held 6 bases outside the gene matches.